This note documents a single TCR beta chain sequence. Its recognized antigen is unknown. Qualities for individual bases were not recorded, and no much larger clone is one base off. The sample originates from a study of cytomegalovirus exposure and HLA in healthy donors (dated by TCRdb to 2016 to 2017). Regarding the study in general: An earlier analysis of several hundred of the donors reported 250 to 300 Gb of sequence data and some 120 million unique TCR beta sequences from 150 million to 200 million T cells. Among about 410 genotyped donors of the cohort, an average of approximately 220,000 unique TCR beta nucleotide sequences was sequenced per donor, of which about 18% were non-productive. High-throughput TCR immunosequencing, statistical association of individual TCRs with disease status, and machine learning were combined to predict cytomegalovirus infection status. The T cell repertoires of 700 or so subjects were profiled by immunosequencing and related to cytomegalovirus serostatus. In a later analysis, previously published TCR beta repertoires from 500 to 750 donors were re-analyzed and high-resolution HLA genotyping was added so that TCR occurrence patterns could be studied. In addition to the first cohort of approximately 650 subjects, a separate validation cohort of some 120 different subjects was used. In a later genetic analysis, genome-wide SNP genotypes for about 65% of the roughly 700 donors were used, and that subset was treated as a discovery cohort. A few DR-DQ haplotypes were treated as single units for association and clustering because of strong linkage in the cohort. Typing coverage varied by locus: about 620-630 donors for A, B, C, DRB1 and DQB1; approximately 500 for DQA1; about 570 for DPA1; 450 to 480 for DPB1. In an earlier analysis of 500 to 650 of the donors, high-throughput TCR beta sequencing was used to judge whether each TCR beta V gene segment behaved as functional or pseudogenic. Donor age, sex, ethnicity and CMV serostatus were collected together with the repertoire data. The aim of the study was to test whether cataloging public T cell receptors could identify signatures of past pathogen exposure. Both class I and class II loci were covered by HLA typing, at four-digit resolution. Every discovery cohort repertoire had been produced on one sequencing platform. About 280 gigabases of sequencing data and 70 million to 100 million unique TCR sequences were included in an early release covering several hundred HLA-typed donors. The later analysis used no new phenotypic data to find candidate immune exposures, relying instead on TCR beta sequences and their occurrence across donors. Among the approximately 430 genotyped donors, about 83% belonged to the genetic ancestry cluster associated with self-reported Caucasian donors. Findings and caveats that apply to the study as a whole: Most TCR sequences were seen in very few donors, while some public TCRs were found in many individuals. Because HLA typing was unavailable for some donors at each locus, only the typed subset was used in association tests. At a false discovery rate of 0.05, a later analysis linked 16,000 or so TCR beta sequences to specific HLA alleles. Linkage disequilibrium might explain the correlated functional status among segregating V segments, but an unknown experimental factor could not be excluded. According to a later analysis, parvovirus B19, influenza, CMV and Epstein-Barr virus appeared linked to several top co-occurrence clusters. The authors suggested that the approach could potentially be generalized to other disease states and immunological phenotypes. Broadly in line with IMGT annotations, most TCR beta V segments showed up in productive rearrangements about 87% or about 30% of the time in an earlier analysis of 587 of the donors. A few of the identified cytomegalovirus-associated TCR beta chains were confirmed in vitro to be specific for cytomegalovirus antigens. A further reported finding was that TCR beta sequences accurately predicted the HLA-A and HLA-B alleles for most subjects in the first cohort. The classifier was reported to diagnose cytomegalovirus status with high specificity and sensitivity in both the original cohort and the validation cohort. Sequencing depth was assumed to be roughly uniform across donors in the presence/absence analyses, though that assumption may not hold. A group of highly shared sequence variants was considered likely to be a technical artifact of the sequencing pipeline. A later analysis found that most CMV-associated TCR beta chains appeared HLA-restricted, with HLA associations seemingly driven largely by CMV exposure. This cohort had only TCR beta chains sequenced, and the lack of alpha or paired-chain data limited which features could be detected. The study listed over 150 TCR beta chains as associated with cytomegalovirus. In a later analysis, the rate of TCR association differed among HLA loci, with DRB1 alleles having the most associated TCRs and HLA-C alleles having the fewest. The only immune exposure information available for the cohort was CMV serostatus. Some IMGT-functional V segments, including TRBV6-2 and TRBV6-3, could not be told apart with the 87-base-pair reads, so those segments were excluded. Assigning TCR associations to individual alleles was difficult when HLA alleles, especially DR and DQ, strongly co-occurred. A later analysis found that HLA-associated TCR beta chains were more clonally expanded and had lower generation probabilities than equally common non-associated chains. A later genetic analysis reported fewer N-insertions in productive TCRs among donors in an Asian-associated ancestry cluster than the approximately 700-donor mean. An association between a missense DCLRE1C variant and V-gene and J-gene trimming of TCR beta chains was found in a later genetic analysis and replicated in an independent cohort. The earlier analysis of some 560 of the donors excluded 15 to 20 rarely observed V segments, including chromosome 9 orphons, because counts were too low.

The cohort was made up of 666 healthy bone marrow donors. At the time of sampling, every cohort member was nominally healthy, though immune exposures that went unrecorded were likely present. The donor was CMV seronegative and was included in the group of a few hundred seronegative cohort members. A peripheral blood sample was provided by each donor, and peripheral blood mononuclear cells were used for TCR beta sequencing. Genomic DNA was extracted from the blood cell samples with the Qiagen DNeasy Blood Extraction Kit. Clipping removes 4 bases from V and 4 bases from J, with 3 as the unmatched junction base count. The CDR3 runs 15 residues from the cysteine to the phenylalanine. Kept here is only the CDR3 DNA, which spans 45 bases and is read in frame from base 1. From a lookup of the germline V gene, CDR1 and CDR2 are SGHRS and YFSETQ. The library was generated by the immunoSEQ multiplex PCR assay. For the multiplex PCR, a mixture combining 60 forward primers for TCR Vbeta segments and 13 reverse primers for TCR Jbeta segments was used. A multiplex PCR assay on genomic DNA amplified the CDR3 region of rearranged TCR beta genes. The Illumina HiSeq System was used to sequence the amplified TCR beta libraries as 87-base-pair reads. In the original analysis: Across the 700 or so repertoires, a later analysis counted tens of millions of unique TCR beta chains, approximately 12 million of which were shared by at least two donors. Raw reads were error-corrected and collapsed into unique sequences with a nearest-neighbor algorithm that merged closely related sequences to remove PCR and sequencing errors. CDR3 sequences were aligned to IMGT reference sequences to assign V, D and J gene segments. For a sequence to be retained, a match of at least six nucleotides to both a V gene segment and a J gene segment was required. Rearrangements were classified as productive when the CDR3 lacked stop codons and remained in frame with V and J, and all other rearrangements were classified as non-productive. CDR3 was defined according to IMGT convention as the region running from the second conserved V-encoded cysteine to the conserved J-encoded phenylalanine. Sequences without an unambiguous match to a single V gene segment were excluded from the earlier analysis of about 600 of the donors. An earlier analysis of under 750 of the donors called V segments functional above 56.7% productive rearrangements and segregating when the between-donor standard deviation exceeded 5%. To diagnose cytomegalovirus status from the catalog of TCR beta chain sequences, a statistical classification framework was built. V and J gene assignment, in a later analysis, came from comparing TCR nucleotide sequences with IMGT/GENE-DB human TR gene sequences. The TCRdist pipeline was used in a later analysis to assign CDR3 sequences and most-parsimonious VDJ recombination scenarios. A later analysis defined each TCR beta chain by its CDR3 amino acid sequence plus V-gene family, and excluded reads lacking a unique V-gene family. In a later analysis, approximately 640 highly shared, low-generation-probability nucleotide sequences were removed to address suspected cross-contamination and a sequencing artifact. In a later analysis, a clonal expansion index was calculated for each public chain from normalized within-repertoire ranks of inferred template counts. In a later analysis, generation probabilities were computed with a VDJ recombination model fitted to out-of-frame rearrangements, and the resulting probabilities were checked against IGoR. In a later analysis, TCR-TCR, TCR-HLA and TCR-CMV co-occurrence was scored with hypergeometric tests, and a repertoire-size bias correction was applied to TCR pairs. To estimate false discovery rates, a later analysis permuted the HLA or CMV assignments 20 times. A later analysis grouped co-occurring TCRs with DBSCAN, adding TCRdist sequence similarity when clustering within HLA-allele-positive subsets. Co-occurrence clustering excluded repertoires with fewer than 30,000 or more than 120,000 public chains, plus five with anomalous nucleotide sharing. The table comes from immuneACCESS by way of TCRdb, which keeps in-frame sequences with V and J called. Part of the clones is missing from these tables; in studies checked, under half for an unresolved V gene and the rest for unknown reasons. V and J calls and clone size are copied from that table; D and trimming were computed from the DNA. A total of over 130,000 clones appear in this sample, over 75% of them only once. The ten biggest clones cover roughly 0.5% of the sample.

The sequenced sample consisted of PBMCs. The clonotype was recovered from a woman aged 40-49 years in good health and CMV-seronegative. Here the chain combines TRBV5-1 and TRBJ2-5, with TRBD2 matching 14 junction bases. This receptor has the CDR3 CASSPGLAGVETQYF. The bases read TGCGCCAGCAGCCCGGGACTAGCGGGAGTAGAGACCCAGTACTTC. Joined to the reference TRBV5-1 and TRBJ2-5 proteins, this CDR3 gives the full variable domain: KAGVTQTPRYLIKTRGQQVTLSCSPISGHRSVSWYQQTPGQGLQFLFEYFSETQRNKGNFPGRFSGRQFSNSRSEMNVSTLELGDSALYLCASSPGLAGVETQYFGPGTRLLVL.